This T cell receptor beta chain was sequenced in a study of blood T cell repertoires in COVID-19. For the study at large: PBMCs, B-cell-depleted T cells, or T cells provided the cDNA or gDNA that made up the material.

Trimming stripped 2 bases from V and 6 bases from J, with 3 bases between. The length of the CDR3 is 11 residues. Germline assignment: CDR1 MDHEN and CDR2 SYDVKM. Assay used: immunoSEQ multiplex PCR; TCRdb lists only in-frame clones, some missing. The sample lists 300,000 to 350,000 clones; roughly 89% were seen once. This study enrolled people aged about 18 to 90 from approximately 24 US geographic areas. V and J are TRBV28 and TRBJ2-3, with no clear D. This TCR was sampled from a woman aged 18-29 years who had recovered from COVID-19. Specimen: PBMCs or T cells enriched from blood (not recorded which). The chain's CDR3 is CASSLRDTQYF. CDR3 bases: TGTGCCAGCAGTTTACGGGATACGCAGTATTTT.